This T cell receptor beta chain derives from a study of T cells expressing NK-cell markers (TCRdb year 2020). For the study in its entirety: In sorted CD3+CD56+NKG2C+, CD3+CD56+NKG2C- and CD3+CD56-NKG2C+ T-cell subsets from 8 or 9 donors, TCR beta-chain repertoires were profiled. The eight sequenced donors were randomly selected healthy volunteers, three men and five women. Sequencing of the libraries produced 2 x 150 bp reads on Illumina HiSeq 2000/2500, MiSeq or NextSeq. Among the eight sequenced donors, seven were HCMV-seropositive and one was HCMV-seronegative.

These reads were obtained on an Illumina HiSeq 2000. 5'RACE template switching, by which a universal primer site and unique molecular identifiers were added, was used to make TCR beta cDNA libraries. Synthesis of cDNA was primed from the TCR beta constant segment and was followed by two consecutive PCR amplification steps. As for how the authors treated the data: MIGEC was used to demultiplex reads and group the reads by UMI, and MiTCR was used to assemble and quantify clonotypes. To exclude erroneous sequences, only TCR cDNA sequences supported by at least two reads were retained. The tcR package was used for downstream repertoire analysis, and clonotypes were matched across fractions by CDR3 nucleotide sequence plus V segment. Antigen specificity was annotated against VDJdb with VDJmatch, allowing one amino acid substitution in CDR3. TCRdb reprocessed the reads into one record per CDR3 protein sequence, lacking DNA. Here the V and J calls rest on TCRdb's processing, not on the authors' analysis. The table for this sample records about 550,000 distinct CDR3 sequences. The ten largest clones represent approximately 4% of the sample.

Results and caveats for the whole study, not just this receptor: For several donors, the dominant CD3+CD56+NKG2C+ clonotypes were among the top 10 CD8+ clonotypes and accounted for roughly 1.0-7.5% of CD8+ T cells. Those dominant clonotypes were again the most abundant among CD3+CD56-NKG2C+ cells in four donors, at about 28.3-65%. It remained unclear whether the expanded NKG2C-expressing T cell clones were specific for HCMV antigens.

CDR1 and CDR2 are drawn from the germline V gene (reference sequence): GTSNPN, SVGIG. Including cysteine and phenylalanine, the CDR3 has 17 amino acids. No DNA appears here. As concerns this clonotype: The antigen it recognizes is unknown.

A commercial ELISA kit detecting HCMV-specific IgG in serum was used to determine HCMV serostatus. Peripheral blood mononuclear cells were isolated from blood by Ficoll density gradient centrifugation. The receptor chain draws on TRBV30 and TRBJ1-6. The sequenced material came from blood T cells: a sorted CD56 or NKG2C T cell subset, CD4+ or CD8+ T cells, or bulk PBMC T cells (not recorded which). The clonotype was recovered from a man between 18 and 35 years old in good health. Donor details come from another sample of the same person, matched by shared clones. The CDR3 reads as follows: CAWTLLTTSSYNSPLHF.